This T cell receptor beta chain stems from a study of blood T cell repertoires in COVID-19. At the level of the study: Acute and convalescent COVID-19 samples came from the United States, Italy and Spain.

As originally analysed: Amplification from reference gene primers served as the basis for estimated nucleated cell counts. Profiled with immunoSEQ multiplex PCR; TCRdb holds only in-frame clones, not every one. The D gene and trimming were derived from the DNA, and the V and J assignments and clone size from that table. This table holds some 110,000 clones, about 86% found once. The CDR3 is made up of 14 amino acids. Germline CDR1 and CDR2: SGHTA and FQGNSA. With V trimmed by 3 bases and J by 1 base, 1 base remained unmatched. What was sequenced was peripheral blood. This sequence joins TRBV7-2 and TRBJ2-3; 7 nucleotides align to TRBD1. The receptor comes from a man aged 80 or over with acute or convalescent COVID-19. For the CDR3, the DNA is TGTGCCAGCAGCTTTGACAGGGGCACAGATACGCAGTATTTT. It encodes CASSFDRGTDTQYF.